This TCR beta chain was profiled in a study of CD4 T cells in relation to SARS-CoV-2 and coronaviruses. In the study overall: The HLA restriction of the shared crossreactive spike epitopes was mapped. Study results and caveats: Monoreactive clones expanded significantly more to SARS-CoV-2 than crossreactive clones did.

CD4+ T cells from unexposed donors were obtained before the COVID-19 pandemic (2011-2018). The length of the CDR3 is 12 residues. V was pared by 5 bases and J by 6 bases, with 5 bases between. In germline, CDR1 is SGHAT, CDR2 FQNNGV. A word on this clone: What it binds is unknown.

Here immunoSEQ multiplex PCR was the method, and the copy in TCRdb shows in-frame clones only, minus some. The data show 60,000 to 85,000 clones, with more than 85% seen just once and about 0.23% held by the top ten. Sequences were obtained from naive CD4+ T cells from PBMCs. The subset denotes: naive CD4+ T cells isolated by negative enrichment. This sequence joins TRBV11-2 and TRBJ1-6; D is unclear. The receptor comes from a human donor in good health. The CDR3 loop is CASSQSNSPLHF. CDR3 coding DNA: TGTGCCAGCAGCCAAAGTAATTCACCCCTCCACTTT.